One and the same sample provided the 27 T cell receptor beta chains below, sequenced in a study of cytomegalovirus exposure and HLA in healthy donors. PCR employed 60 Vbeta and 13 Jbeta primers. Assay used: immunoSEQ multiplex PCR; TCRdb lists only in-frame clones, some missing. This sample has 120,000 to 150,000 clones, with 80% found just once. Sequenced sample: PBMCs. These receptors came from a male donor in good health and CMV-seronegative.

V is TRBV7-6 and J is TRBJ2-2, with D hard to call. Germline CDR1 is SGHVS and CDR2 is FNYEAQ. V dropped 1 base and J dropped 5 bases, with 11 bases sitting between them. The CDR3 is 15 residues long. CDR3 DNA sequence: TGTGCCAGCAGCTTAGGCCAGATTATAACCGGGGAGCTGTTTTTT. Residues: CASSLGQIITGELFF.

This clone was counted a single time. The chain links TRBV6-6 to TRBJ1-1, with a possible D match to TRBD1 (5 bases). The germline V gene has CDR1 MNHNY and CDR2 SVGAGI (reference sequence). Trimming left V 2 bases short and J 1 base short, with 14 bases between. The CDR3 has 16 amino acids. CDR3 sequence: CASSYPQQARNTEAFF. In DNA form, the CDR3 reads TGTGCCAGCAGTTACCCCCAACAGGCTAGGAACACTGAAGCTTTCTTT.

V usage is TRBV5-1 and J usage is TRBJ2-3; D unresolved. This CDR3 has 14 amino acids. Trimming cost V 0 bases and J 4 bases, with 9 bases left between them. Germline V CDR1 and CDR2: SGHRS, YFSETQ. The CDR3 nucleotides read TGCGCCAGCAGCTTGGGCGGTGGGTCAGATACGCAGTATTTT. It translates to CASSLGGGSDTQYF.

J is TRBJ1-4 and V is TRBV4-2, with D possibly TRBD1 on 5 matching bases. CDR1 and CDR2 (germline): LGHNA, YNFKEQ. This CDR3 has 20 amino acids. Trimming cost V 3 bases and J 3 bases, with 26 bases left between them. CDR3 region: CASSHRRGTGGGHSNEKLFF. CDR3 nucleotides: TGTGCCAGCAGCCACAGAAGAGGGACGGGAGGTGGGCATTCTAATGAAAAACTGTTTTTT.

The V and J genes are TRBV10-2 and TRBJ1-5; the D is unclear. In germline, CDR1 is WSHSY, CDR2 SAAADI. The CDR3 consists of 12 residues. V gave up 3 bases and J gave up 4 bases, with 4 bases separating them. CDR3 bases: TGCGCCAGCAGTGATCCTAATCAGCCCCAGCATTTT. As protein: CASSDPNQPQHF.

The V and J genes are TRBV4-1 and TRBJ2-5; possible D gene TRBD1, 5 bases. The germline CDR1 and CDR2 sequences are MGHRA and YSYEKL. The CDR3 has 15 amino acids. V lost 4 bases and J 4 bases, leaving 16 bases between the germline ends. The CDR3 here is CASSPRAGRIETQYF. CDR3 nucleotide sequence: TGCGCCAGCAGCCCCCGGGCAGGGCGAATAGAGACCCAGTACTTC.

The chain combines TRBV7-2 with TRBJ1-6, with D maybe TRBD1 (5 bases). Germline CDR1 and CDR2: SGHTA and FQGNSA. This CDR3 spans 15 amino acids. The V end was cut by 4 bases, the J end by 7 bases, with 14 bases between. CDR3 sequence (DNA): TGTGCCAGCAGCTCCAGACAGTCGGGCAATTCACCCCTCCACTTT. As protein: CASSSRQSGNSPLHF.

The J gene is TRBJ2-7, the V gene TRBV7-3; the match to TRBD2 covers 11 bases. The length of the CDR3 is 15 residues. Germline trimming cut 3 bases from V and 2 bases from J; bases unmatched to any gene: 3. The germline V gene has CDR1 SGHTA and CDR2 FQGTGA. CDR3 in amino acids: CASSFTSGGTYEQYF. CDR3 DNA: TGTGCCAGCAGCTTTACTAGCGGGGGAACCTACGAGCAGTACTTC.

The sample holds a few counts of this clone. The rearrangement links TRBV18 to TRBJ1-1, with TRBD1 as a possible D gene (6 bases). The V and J ends lost 4 bases and 1 base respectively, with 13 bases between them. From germline, CDR1 is KGHSH and CDR2 LQKENI. The CDR3 is 15 amino acids. CDR3 sequence (DNA): TGTGCCAGCTCACGTGAGACAGGACAGAACACTGAAGCTTTCTTT. Its translation is CASSRETGQNTEAFF.

The CDR3 DNA follows: TGTGCCAGCGGACAGGGCACTGAAGCTTTCTTT. This codes for CASGQGTEAFF. This chain uses TRBV6-6 with TRBJ1-1; 8 bases map to TRBD1. The CDR3 runs 11 residues. The germline V gene encodes CDR1 MNHNY and CDR2 SVGAGI (reference sequence). Unmatched junction bases numbered 0, after V lost 8 bases and J lost 4 bases.

The chain recombines TRBV29-1 with TRBJ2-5; possibly TRBD2 for D (7 bases). This CDR3 has 13 residues. Between the trimmed V and J ends, which lost 0 bases and 11 bases, there was a span of 16 bases. Germline V CDR1 and CDR2: SQVTM, ANQGSEA. This CDR3 is CSVEEGGGWEQYF. Written as DNA, the CDR3 is TGCAGCGTTGAAGAAGGGGGGGGTTGGGAGCAGTACTTC.

The chain is built from TRBV7-3 and TRBJ1-1, with D unresolved. V was cut by 5 bases and J by 1 base, with 8 bases left in between. The CDR3 covers 13 residues. Germline V gene lookup returns CDR1 SGHTA and CDR2 FQGTGA. The CDR3 is CASSQHQNTEAFF. For the CDR3, the DNA is TGTGCCAGCAGCCAACATCAGAACACTGAAGCTTTCTTT.

This clone was seen only a few times. This chain connects TRBV7-2 to TRBJ2-7; no clear D gene. V was pared by 1 base and J by 3 bases, with 7 bases between. This CDR3 contains 13 residues. CDR1 and CDR2 from the germline V gene are SGHTA and FQGNSA. The chain's CDR3 is CASSLGGHYEQYF. In DNA form, the CDR3 reads TGTGCCAGCAGCTTAGGTGGGCACTACGAGCAGTACTTC. The full variable domain, rest sourced from reference TRBV7-2 and TRBJ2-7, is GAGVSQSPSNKVTEKGKDVELRCDPISGHTALYWYRQSLGQGLEFLIYFQGNSAPDKSGLPSDRFSAERTGGSVSTLTIQRTQQEDSAVYLCASSLGGHYEQYFGPGTRLTVT.

The gene calls are TRBV7-9 and TRBJ1-1, with TRBD1 as a possible D gene (5 bases). The CDR3 consists of 14 residues. Germline-derived CDR1 and CDR2 are SEHNR and FQNEAQ (reference sequence). Trimming shortened V by 5 bases and J by 3 bases, and 13 bases separated the two germline ends. The CDR3 loop is CASSEAGLYTEAFF. The DNA for the CDR3 is TGTGCCAGCAGCGAGGCGGGGCTGTACACTGAAGCTTTCTTT.

As DNA, the CDR3 is TGTGCCAGTTCGGCGCAGACAGTTAATAATTCACCCCTCCACTTT. Protein sequence: CASSAQTVNNSPLHF. V gene TRBV19 combines with J gene TRBJ1-6; tentatively, D is TRBD1 (5 bases). Trimming shortened V by 8 bases and J by 5 bases, and 16 bases separated the two germline ends. This CDR3 spans 15 amino acids. Per the germline V gene, CDR1 is LNHDA and CDR2 is SQIVND (reference sequence). The variable domain in full, completed from reference TRBV19 and TRBJ1-6, reads DGGITQSPKYLFRKEGQNVTLSCEQNLNHDAMYWYRQDPGQGLRLIYYSQIVNDFQKGDIAEGYSVSREKKESFPLTVTSAQKNPTAFYLCASSAQTVNNSPLHFGNGTRLTVT.

This chain uses TRBV11-2 with TRBJ2-1; unclear D gene. The CDR3 contains 11 residues. Trimming took 7 bases from V and 2 from J, leaving 3 bases between them. Germline CDR1 reads SGHAT; CDR2 reads FQNNGV. CDR3 protein: CASTAYNEQFF. For the CDR3, the DNA is TGTGCCAGCACCGCCTACAATGAGCAGTTCTTC.

The chain couples TRBV4-3 to TRBJ1-5; 7 bases agree with TRBD1. Germline V gene sequence: CDR1 LGHNA, CDR2 YSLEER. The CDR3 totals 15 residues. The trim removed 0 bases at V and 7 bases at J, leaving 6 bases unmatched. CDR3 amino acids: CASSQDSNRGQPQHF. The CDR3, as DNA: TGCGCCAGCAGCCAAGATTCAAACAGGGGCCAGCCCCAGCATTTT.

V gene TRBV9 combines with J gene TRBJ1-1; possible D gene TRBD1, 6 bases. Germline assignment: CDR1 SGDLS and CDR2 YYNGEE. Trimming left V 3 bases short and J 10 bases short, with 22 bases between. The CDR3 sequence is 15 residues long. The CDR3 DNA sequence: TGTGCCAGCAGCGCCGCCCCCACAGGGTTCGTAGTAGCTTTCTTT. Amino acid sequence: CASSAAPTGFVVAFF. Looking up the rest from reference TRBV9 and TRBJ1-1 gives the full variable domain: DSGVTQTPKHLITATGQRVTLRCSPRSGDLSVYWYQQSLDQGLQFLIQYYNGEERAKGNILERFSAQQFPDLHSELNLSSLELGDSALYFCASSAAPTGFVVAFFGQGTRLTVV.

This clone was detected once. This sequence joins TRBV7-2 and TRBJ1-6; no definite D call. With 3 bases removed from V and 10 bases from J, the gap between germline ends came to 13 bases. The CDR3 contains 14 residues. Germline CDR1 and CDR2: SGHTA and FQGNSA. The CDR3: CASSFRGSESPLHF. For the CDR3, the DNA is TGTGCCAGCAGCTTCCGGGGTTCAGAGTCACCCCTCCACTTT.

V gene TRBV6-6 combines with J gene TRBJ1-2, with 9 bases that match TRBD1. The CDR3 has 15 residues. V shed 4 bases and J 2 bases; nucleotides not matched to a gene: 5. Germline CDR1 and CDR2: MNHNY and SVGAGI (reference sequence). CDR3 DNA sequence: TGTGCCAGCAGTTCCCCGGGACAGGGAAACTATGGCTACACCTTC. This codes for CASSSPGQGNYGYTF.

The chain carries TRBV6-1 and TRBJ2-1, with 7 nucleotides matching TRBD1. Germline CDR1 is MNHNS and CDR2 is SASEGT. The CDR3 is made up of 15 amino acids. Unmatched junction bases numbered 9, after V lost 6 bases and J lost 4 bases. In nucleotides, the CDR3 is TGTGCCAGCAGGGACGGGACAGTCAATTACAATGAGCAGTTCTTC. This encodes CASRDGTVNYNEQFF.

In its sample, this clone was seen a few times. The gene calls are TRBV5-4 and TRBJ2-5; 9 nucleotides line up with TRBD1. CDR1 SGHNT and CDR2 YYREEE come from the germline V gene (reference sequence). The CDR3 has 16 residues. V trimming: 4 bases; J trimming: 1 base; junction bases outside the gene matches: 8. In DNA form, the CDR3 reads TGTGCCAGCAGCATCTTCCCGGGACAGGGCCAAGAGACCCAGTACTTC. Translated: CASSIFPGQGQETQYF.

The table lists this clone with a count of one. The chain carries TRBV18 and TRBJ1-1; 8 positions match TRBD1. The CDR3 covers 17 residues. With V trimmed by 2 bases and J by 2 bases, 10 bases remained unmatched. Germline V CDR1 and CDR2: KGHSH, LQKENI. The CDR3 bases are TGTGCCAGCTCACCAAAAATGGTACAGGGGGTAAACACTGAAGCTTTCTTT. Translated, it gives CASSPKMVQGVNTEAFF.

The CDR3 sequence: CASGPSGGHGYTF. The CDR3 bases are TGTGCCAGCGGCCCCAGCGGGGGGCACGGCTACACCTTC. The chain links TRBV6-6 to TRBJ1-2; possibly TRBD1 for D (6 bases). The CDR3 has 13 residues. The V end was cut by 8 bases, the J end by 8 bases, with 18 bases between. Germline V gene lookup returns CDR1 MNHNY and CDR2 SVGAGI (reference sequence).

V gene TRBV4-3 combines with J gene TRBJ2-2, with a tentative D call TRBD2 (5 bases). V lost 0 bases and J 0 bases, leaving 11 bases between the germline ends. Germline V gene data show CDR1 as LGHNA and CDR2 as YSLEER. CDR3 size: 17 residues. The CDR3 loop reads CASSQDGMGANTGELFF. The DNA of the CDR3 is TGCGCCAGCAGCCAAGATGGGATGGGAGCGAACACCGGGGAGCTGTTTTTT.

V is TRBV2 and J is TRBJ2-6, with D hard to call. The CDR3 sequence is 16 residues long. Deletions cut 7 bases from V and 0 bases from J, with 13 bases between. The germline gives CDR1 SNHLY, CDR2 FYNNEI. Here the CDR3 reads CASTRRSYSGANVLTF. The CDR3 nucleotides are TGTGCCAGCACCCGTCGGAGCTACTCTGGGGCCAACGTCCTGACTTTC.

This clone was observed a single time. The V call is TRBV2, the J call TRBJ2-3, with D perhaps TRBD2 (5 bases). Trimming removed 4 bases at V and 0 bases at J, with 11 bases between. The CDR3 runs 15 residues. Germline V lookup: CDR1 SNHLY, CDR2 FYNNEI. CDR3 coding DNA: TGTGCCAGCAGTGGCCAGCCGGGAAGCACAGATACGCAGTATTTT. Its protein is CASSGQPGSTDTQYF.